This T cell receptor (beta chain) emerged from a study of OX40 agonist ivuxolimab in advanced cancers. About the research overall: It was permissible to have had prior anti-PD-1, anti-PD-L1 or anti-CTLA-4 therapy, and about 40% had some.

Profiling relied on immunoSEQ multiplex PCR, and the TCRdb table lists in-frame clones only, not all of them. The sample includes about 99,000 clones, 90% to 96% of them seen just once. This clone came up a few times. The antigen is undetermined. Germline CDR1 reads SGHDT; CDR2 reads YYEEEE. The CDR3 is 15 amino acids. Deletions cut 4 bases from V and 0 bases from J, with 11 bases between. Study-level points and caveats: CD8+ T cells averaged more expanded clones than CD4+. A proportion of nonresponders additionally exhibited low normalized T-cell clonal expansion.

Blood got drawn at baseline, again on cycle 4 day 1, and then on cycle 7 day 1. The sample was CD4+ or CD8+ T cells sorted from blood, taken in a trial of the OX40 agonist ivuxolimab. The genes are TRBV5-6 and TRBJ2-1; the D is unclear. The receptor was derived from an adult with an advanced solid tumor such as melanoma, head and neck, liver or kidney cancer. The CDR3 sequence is CASSPGRSSYNEQFF. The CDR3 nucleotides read TGTGCCAGCAGCCCCGGGCGAAGCTCCTACAATGAGCAGTTCTTC.